This T cell receptor beta chain was recorded in a study of cytomegalovirus exposure and HLA in healthy donors. Both 60 Vbeta primers and 13 Jbeta primers went into the PCR. Clones were read by immunoSEQ multiplex PCR, and TCRdb kept only the in-frame ones, dropping some. Among about 180,000 clones listed, about four fifths were seen once. The germline V gene has CDR1 MDHEN and CDR2 SYDVKM. V was trimmed by 5 bases and J by 6 bases, leaving 13 bases between them. The CDR3 spans 13 residues. Whole-study results and caveats: Upon later analysis, TCR association rates were observed to vary by HLA locus, being highest for DRB1 and lowest for HLA-C.

Concerning this clone itself: No antigen is known for it.

The chain combines TRBV28 with TRBJ1-1; D may be TRBD1 (5 bases). This TCR derives from a man aged 25-45 years in good health and CMV-seronegative. The sample consisted of PBMCs. The DNA of the CDR3 is TGTGCCAGCAGTCCCCCGGCAGGGCCTGAAGCTTTCTTT. Protein product: CASSPPAGPEAFF.